Each of the 28 T cell receptor beta chains below was sequenced from the same sample in a study of graft-versus-host responses after intestinal transplantation. Plated together were approximately 200,000 CFSE-labeled responder cells and approximately 200,000 irradiated, violet-dye-labeled stimulator cells. Measured with immunoSEQ multiplex PCR; TCRdb has only the in-frame clones, and not every one. The data show under 7,500 clones, about 33% seen once. Sample: alloreactive CD8+ T cells from a mixed lymphocyte reaction culture, taken before transplantation. The subset here: CFSE-low proliferating T cells sorted from roughly 6-day pre-transplant mixed lymphocyte reaction (GvH or HvG direction). The receptors stem from a human patient who was an organ donor for intestinal transplantation.

The chain recombines TRBV4-1 with TRBJ2-7; D is unresolved. The CDR3 totals 16 residues. From germline, CDR1 is MGHRA and CDR2 YSYEKL. The V gene lost 1 base and the J gene lost 4 bases, with 17 bases spanning the gap. The chain's CDR3 is CASSQVFLTTLYEQYF. CDR3 in DNA: TGCGCCAGCAGCCAAGTCTTCCTTACGACTTTATACGAGCAGTACTTC.

This clone has a handful of counts. CDR3 nucleotide sequence: TGCGGGGGAGGCCTCTATGGCTACACCTTC. Its translation: CGGGLYGYTF. The genes are TRBV20-1 and TRBJ1-2, with D possibly matching TRBD1 (5 bases). The CDR3 totals 10 residues. Germline CDR1 reads DFQATT; CDR2 reads SNEGSKA (reference sequence).

This clone occurred a few times. The chain recombines TRBV7-9 with TRBJ2-5; 13 bases align to TRBD2. CDR1 SEHNR and CDR2 FQNEAQ come from the germline V gene (reference sequence). This CDR3 contains 15 residues. V was clipped by 2 bases and J by 3 bases; unmatched bases: 0. The CDR3 sequence: CASSLTSGGEETQYF. CDR3 DNA: TGTGCCAGCAGCTTAACTAGCGGGGGGGAAGAGACCCAGTACTTC.

This clone was seen more than once but under ten times. The chain has TRBV11-2 and TRBJ1-1, with 7 bases matching TRBD1. The CDR3 has 15 residues. After removal of 1 base from V and 2 bases from J, the junction contained 4 bases not matched to a gene. Germline V gene data show CDR1 as SGHAT and CDR2 as FQNNGV. The CDR3 sequence is CASSLVGTANTEAFF. DNA for the CDR3: TGTGCCAGCAGCTTAGTCGGGACAGCAAACACTGAAGCTTTCTTT.

J is TRBJ2-2 and V is TRBV4-1, with TRBD1 as a possible D gene (5 bases). Germline values: CDR1 MGHRA, CDR2 YSYEKL. V was clipped by 0 bases and J by 6 bases, with 11 bases between them. The CDR3 length is 15 residues. Here the CDR3 reads CASSQDPRVPGELFF. In nucleotides, the CDR3 is TGCGCCAGCAGCCAAGATCCCAGGGTCCCCGGGGAGCTGTTTTTT.

This clone was observed a single time. The chain couples TRBV7-6 to TRBJ2-7; D not certain. In germline, CDR1 is SGHVS, CDR2 FNYEAQ. There are 13 residues in the CDR3. V was clipped by 5 bases and J by 0 bases, with 8 bases between them. Here the CDR3 DNA reads TGTGCCAGCAGCCACGTCTACTCCTACGAGCAGTACTTC. It specifies CASSHVYSYEQYF.

This clone has a single count. The gene calls are TRBV10-3 and TRBJ2-3, with D unclear. This CDR3 contains 16 residues. Trimming shortened V by 3 bases and J by 2 bases, and 15 bases separated the two germline ends. Per germline, CDR1 ENHRY and CDR2 SYGVKD. CDR3 sequence: CAISDRRSVVTDTQYF. CDR3 nucleotides: TGTGCCATCAGTGACCGCAGGTCAGTCGTCACAGATACGCAGTATTTT.

This clone was seen more than once but under ten times. The CDR3 is CASTYGTENSPLHF. CDR3 in DNA: TGTGCCAGCACCTACGGGACAGAGAATTCACCCCTCCACTTT. This chain connects TRBV6-5 to TRBJ1-6, with 7 bases fitting TRBD1. The CDR3 extends over 14 amino acids. With V trimmed by 7 bases and J by 7 bases, 7 bases remained unmatched. Germline assignment: CDR1 MNHEY and CDR2 SVGAGI.

This sequence joins TRBV18 and TRBJ2-3; D perhaps matches TRBD1 (7 bases). The CDR3 length is 17 residues. Germline CDR1 KGHSH, CDR2 LQKENI. V was pared by 6 bases and J by 2 bases, with 21 bases between. CDR3 in amino acids: CASSPPPRGRLTDTQYF. CDR3 coding DNA: TGTGCCAGCTCGCCCCCACCCAGGGGGAGGCTCACAGATACGCAGTATTTT.

This clone is medium-sized (0.01 to 0.1%). The chain couples TRBV4-1 to TRBJ2-7, with 7 bases lining up with TRBD2. V lost 1 base to trimming and J lost 3 bases; unmatched junction nucleotides: 6. This CDR3 has 15 amino acids. Germline loops: CDR1 MGHRA, CDR2 YSYEKL. The CDR3, as DNA: TGCGCCAGCAGCCAAGGGGTGGGAGGGCTCTACGAGCAGTACTTC. Amino acid sequence: CASSQGVGGLYEQYF.

This clone has a single count. The genes are TRBV10-3 and TRBJ1-5, with D hard to call. The CDR3 extends over 15 amino acids. V was cut by 1 base and J by 6 bases, with 13 bases left in between. From germline, CDR1 is ENHRY and CDR2 SYGVKD. CDR3 DNA: TGTGCCATCAGTGAGTGGCGGTGGGTCAGTCAGCCCCAGCATTTT. This encodes CAISEWRWVSQPQHF.

This clone is judged medium-sized. The genes are TRBV5-6 and TRBJ2-3; 8 positions agree with TRBD2. Germline V lookup: CDR1 SGHDT, CDR2 YYEEEE. V lost 2 bases and J lost 1; bases outside the gene matches: 0. CDR3 length equals 14 residues. In DNA form, the CDR3 reads TGTGCCAGCAGCTTACTAGCGGGCACAGATACGCAGTATTTT. This encodes CASSLLAGTDTQYF. Complete variable domain (other parts from reference TRBV5-6 and TRBJ2-3): DAGVTQSPTHLIKTRGQQVTLRCSPKSGHDTVSWYQQALGQGPQFIFQYYEEEERQRGNFPDRFSGHQFPNYSSELNVNALLLGDSALYLCASSLLAGTDTQYFGPGTRLTVL.

V and J are TRBV5-6 and TRBJ1-6; no clear D gene. The CDR3 is made up of 15 amino acids. The V end lost 3 bases, the J end lost 7 bases, and 14 bases lay between the germline ends. Looked up from germline, CDR1 is SGHDT and CDR2 is YYEEEE. CDR3 in amino acids: CASSWGGPGNSPLHF. In DNA, the CDR3 is TGTGCCAGCAGCTGGGGAGGACCTGGCAATTCACCCCTCCACTTT.

The V call is TRBV13, the J call TRBJ2-4; 10 positions match TRBD2. This CDR3 has 17 residues. Germline V lookup: CDR1 PRHDT, CDR2 FYEKMQ (reference sequence). Trimming cost V 2 bases and J 2 bases; bases outside gene matches: 6. CDR3 DNA: TGTGCCAGCAGCTTAACCCGACTAGCGGGCACCAAAAACATTCAGTACTTC. Translating it yields CASSLTRLAGTKNIQYF.

This rearrangement joins TRBV6-4 to TRBJ2-7, with D possibly being TRBD1 (6 bases). Per the germline V gene, CDR1 is MRHNA and CDR2 is SNTAGT. The V end was cut by 3 bases, the J end by 1 base, with 13 bases between. The CDR3 is made up of 15 amino acids. In DNA, the CDR3 is TGTGCCAGCAGTGAAGCAGGGGCCCCATCCTACGAGCAGTACTTC. Amino acid sequence: CASSEAGAPSYEQYF.

This sequence joins TRBV7-9 and TRBJ2-1; 7 nucleotides align to TRBD2. With V trimmed by 5 bases and J by 7 bases, 14 bases remained unmatched. This CDR3 region has 16 residues. Germline V lookup: CDR1 SEHNR, CDR2 FQNEAQ (reference sequence). The DNA for the CDR3 is TGTGCCAGCAGCGCTGGTAGACTAGCCTCCAGTAATGAGCAGTTCTTC. This codes for CASSAGRLASSNEQFF.

In its sample, this clone was seen a few times. The V and J genes are TRBV27 and TRBJ2-3, with TRBD2 matching 13 bases. J was trimmed by 2 bases and V by 8 bases; bases with no gene match: 4. The CDR3 is made up of 15 amino acids. The germline CDR1 and CDR2 sequences are MNHEY and SMNVEV (reference sequence). CDR3: CASPGTSGITDTQYF. CDR3 in DNA: TGTGCCAGCCCTGGGACTAGCGGGATCACAGATACGCAGTATTTT.

This clone appeared a few times. The chain combines TRBV5-7 with TRBJ1-2, with 7 bases matching TRBD1. Being an ORF, TRBV5-7 has a function that is uncertain. Trimming removed 4 bases from V and 6 bases from J; junction bases left unmatched: 12. CDR3 length: 15 residues. CDR3 in amino acids: CASSERPGQLNGYTF. DNA of the CDR3: TGTGCCAGCAGCGAAAGGCCGGGACAGCTTAATGGCTACACCTTC.

This clone is medium-sized. This chain links TRBV5-6 with TRBJ1-2; D possibly corresponds to TRBD1 (6 bases). V dropped 5 bases and J dropped 3 bases, with 20 bases sitting between them. The CDR3 is 16 residues long. Per the germline V gene, CDR1 is SGHDT and CDR2 is YYEEEE. The CDR3 sequence: CASSQTGTGWYYGYTF. In nucleotides, the CDR3 is TGTGCCAGCAGTCAAACCGGCACAGGGTGGTACTATGGCTACACCTTC.

This clone was recorded a few times. The chain joins TRBV7-2 to TRBJ1-2; perhaps TRBD1 as D (6 bases). Trimming stripped 6 bases from V and 3 bases from J, with 11 bases between. Germline-derived CDR1 and CDR2 are SGHTA and FQGNSA. There are 13 residues in the CDR3. The CDR3 region has the DNA TGTGCCAGCAGGGTACAGGGTTACTATGGCTACACCTTC. Its translation is CASRVQGYYGYTF.

The chain is built from TRBV9 and TRBJ2-1; TRBD2 agrees at 14 bases. The junction had 15 bases not matched to a gene; V was cut back by 4 bases and J by 0 bases. The germline CDR1 and CDR2 sequences are SGDLS and YYNGEE. The CDR3 consists of 21 residues. The CDR3: CASSPPLGGLAGDYSYNEQFF. CDR3 nucleotides: TGTGCCAGCAGCCCACCCCTGGGGGGACTAGCGGGAGATTACTCCTACAATGAGCAGTTCTTC.

The V gene is TRBV7-8, the J gene TRBJ2-7; 11 nucleotides line up with TRBD1. Germline CDR1 SGHVS, CDR2 FQNEAQ. The V segment lost 1 base and the J segment 7 bases; nucleotides outside the gene matches: 12. CDR3 length equals 17 residues. CDR3 region: CASSLGTGGNGFEEQYF. DNA of the CDR3: TGTGCCAGCAGCTTAGGGACAGGGGGCAACGGCTTCGAAGAGCAGTACTTC.

This sequence joins TRBV7-2 and TRBJ2-3; the match to TRBD2 covers 10 bases. The CDR3 is 16 residues long. CDR1 SGHTA and CDR2 FQGNSA come from the germline V gene. The J segment lost 2 bases and the V segment lost 4 bases, leaving 6 bases of the junction unmatched. The CDR3 bases are TGTGCCAGCAGCTACGGCCTAGCGGGGGCCACAGATACGCAGTATTTT. Amino acids: CASSYGLAGATDTQYF.

The chain links TRBV7-9 to TRBJ2-7; 8 bases match TRBD1. J gave up 5 bases and V 1 base, and 4 bases lay outside the gene matches. Germline assignment: CDR1 SEHNR and CDR2 FQNEAQ (reference sequence). The CDR3 is 14 residues long. The DNA of the CDR3 is TGTGCCAGCAGCTTAGGGACAGGGTACCACGAGCAGTACTTC. Residues: CASSLGTGYHEQYF. The full variable domain, with the rest looked up from reference TRBV7-9 and TRBJ2-7, is DTGVSQNPRHKITKRGQNVTFRCDPISEHNRLYWYRQTLGQGPEFLTYFQNEAQLEKSRLLSDRFSAERPKGSFSTLEIQRTEQGDSAMYLCASSLGTGYHEQYFGPGTRLTVT.

The J gene is TRBJ1-5, the V gene TRBV19; no firm D call. The CDR3 extends over 9 amino acids. CDR1 is LNHDA, CDR2 SQIVND, per germline (reference sequence). Trimming removed 7 bases at V and 9 bases at J, with 4 bases between. CDR3 region: CASIRPQHF. The DNA for the CDR3 is TGTGCCAGTATCCGGCCCCAGCATTTT.

This clone was counted only a few times. The CDR3 DNA sequence: TGTGCCAGCAGCGTATCGGGAAACACCATATATTTT. Protein product: CASSVSGNTIYF. V usage is TRBV7-6 and J usage is TRBJ1-3; D gene unclear. The V end was cut by 5 bases, the J end by 4 bases, with 6 bases between. Germline V gene lookup returns CDR1 SGHVS and CDR2 FNYEAQ. The CDR3 is 12 residues long.

This clone showed up just a few times. The rearrangement links TRBV27 to TRBJ1-2, with 8 bases aligning to TRBD1. This CDR3 comprises 16 residues. In germline, CDR1 is MNHEY, CDR2 SMNVEV (reference sequence). Trimming removed 6 bases from V and 5 bases from J; junction bases left unmatched: 14. The DNA for the CDR3 is TGTGCCAGCAGAAGGGTTACAGGGGGGAGAGGATATGGCTACACCTTC. Translating it yields CASRRVTGGRGYGYTF.

V is TRBV7-9 and J is TRBJ1-2; D is possibly TRBD1 (6 bases). There are 16 residues in the CDR3. Germline lookup yields CDR1 SEHNR and CDR2 FQNEAQ (reference sequence). Trimming removed 4 bases from V and 1 base from J, with 16 bases in between. The CDR3 is CASSSPGQPFNYGYTF. CDR3 bases: TGTGCCAGCAGCTCCCCTGGACAGCCTTTTAACTATGGCTACACCTTC. Variable domain in full (rest from reference TRBV7-9 and TRBJ1-2): DTGVSQNPRHKITKRGQNVTFRCDPISEHNRLYWYRQTLGQGPEFLTYFQNEAQLEKSRLLSDRFSAERPKGSFSTLEIQRTEQGDSAMYLCASSSPGQPFNYGYTFGSGTRLTVV.